This T cell receptor (beta chain) is from a study of T cell repertoires in cytomegalovirus infection. Study information: Public TCR beta signatures marked donors with CMV infection and the matching HLA.

The CDR3 sequence is 14 residues long. V lost 6 bases and J 0 bases, leaving 11 bases between the germline ends. Per germline, CDR1 MDHEN and CDR2 SYDVKM. Using its own MiXCR run on the reads, TCRdb lists one record per CDR3 protein. The sample consists of more than 650,000 distinct CDR3 sequences, less than 40% of them appearing once. At least ten counts were recorded for this clonotype. What it binds is unknown. Study-level findings and limits: Clonotypes of TCR beta that were HLA-C-restricted and CMV-specific dominated the ex vivo response.

The chain has TRBV28 and TRBJ1-1; D call uncertain. Sequencing was done on a sample of PBMCs. The sequence came from a human donor in good health (CMV status not recorded). Some clones in this sample may be carry-over from other donors' samples. The CDR3 DNA reads as TGTGCCAGCAGGACCCATAGTATGAACACTGAAGCTTTCTTT. Its translation is CASRTHSMNTEAFF.